This TCR beta chain was observed in a study of cytomegalovirus exposure and HLA in healthy donors. The germline gives CDR1 SGDLS, CDR2 YYNGEE. CDR3 length: 15 amino acids. The trim removed 1 base at V and 5 bases at J, leaving 6 bases unmatched. With 60 Vbeta and 13 Jbeta primers, the PCR was carried out. Assay: immunoSEQ multiplex PCR; the TCRdb copy retains only in-frame clones and omits some. This sample has some 130,000 clones, with just under 80% found just once. The specimen sequenced was PBMCs. The chain joins TRBV9 to TRBJ2-1; 7 bases match TRBD2. The sequence derives from a man aged 25 to 45 in good health. Written as DNA, the CDR3 is TGTGCCAGCAGCGTACGCTCTAGCGGTCACAATGAGCAGTTCTTC. This translates into CASSVRSSGHNEQFF.